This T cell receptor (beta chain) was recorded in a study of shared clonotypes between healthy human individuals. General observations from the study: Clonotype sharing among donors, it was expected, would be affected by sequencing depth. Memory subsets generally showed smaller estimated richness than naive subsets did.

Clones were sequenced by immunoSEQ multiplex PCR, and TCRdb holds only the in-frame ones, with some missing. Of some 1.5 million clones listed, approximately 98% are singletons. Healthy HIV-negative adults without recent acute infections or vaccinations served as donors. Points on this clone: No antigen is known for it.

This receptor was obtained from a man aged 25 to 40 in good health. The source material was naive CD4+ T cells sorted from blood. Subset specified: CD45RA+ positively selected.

CDR3 region: CASSLVRLSSWGGNEKLFF. CDR3 coding DNA: TGTGCCAGCAGCTTAGTGCGCCTCTCATCTTGGGGCGGTAATGAAAAACTGTTTTTT. The chain employs TRBV7-2 and TRBJ1-4, with D possibly TRBD1 on 5 matching bases. The CDR3 totals 19 residues. Trimming pared 1 base from V and 4 bases from J, leaving 22 bases between. Per the germline V gene, CDR1 is SGHTA and CDR2 is FQGNSA.